This T cell receptor beta chain was captured by sequencing in a study of blood T cells in healthy people across ages. This clonotype showed up just a few times. Its cognate antigen is unknown. Study results and limitations: As age increased, TCR beta diversity per million T cells fell in a roughly linear fashion. There were more naive CD4+ cells and higher diversity in long-lived donors than in aged donors.

Sample-barcoded 5' priming and a J-beta primer mix drove a second PCR of about 6 to 12 cycles. TCRdb reanalysed the 5' RACE reads using MiXCR and keeps one entry per CDR3 protein. The sample gives 1.5 million to 2 million distinct CDR3 sequences, about two fifths of which show up once; under 30% is in the top ten. The CDR3 totals 13 residues. Per germline, CDR1 MGHRA and CDR2 YSYEKL. Trimming shortened V by 8 bases and J by 4 bases, and 14 bases separated the two germline ends. Sequencing used blood. The origin of this receptor is a human donor in good health. This chain links TRBV4-1 with TRBJ1-1; D is perhaps TRBD1 (5 bases). As DNA, the CDR3 is TGCGCCAGCCGATGGGGCCAGGGCACTGAAGCTTTCTTT. Its protein is CASRWGQGTEAFF.